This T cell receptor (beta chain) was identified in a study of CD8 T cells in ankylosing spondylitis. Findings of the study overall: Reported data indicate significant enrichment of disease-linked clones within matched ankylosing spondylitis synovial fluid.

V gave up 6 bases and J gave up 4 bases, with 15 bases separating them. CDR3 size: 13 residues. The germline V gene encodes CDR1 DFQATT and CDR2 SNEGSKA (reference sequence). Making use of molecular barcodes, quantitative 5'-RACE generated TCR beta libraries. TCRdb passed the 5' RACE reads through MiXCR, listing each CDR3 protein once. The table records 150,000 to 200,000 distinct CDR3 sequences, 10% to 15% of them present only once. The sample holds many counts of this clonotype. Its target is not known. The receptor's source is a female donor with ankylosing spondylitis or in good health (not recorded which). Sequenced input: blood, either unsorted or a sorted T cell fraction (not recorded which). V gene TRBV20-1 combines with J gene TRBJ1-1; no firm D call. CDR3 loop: CSANTHGSTEAFF. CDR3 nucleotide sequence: TGCAGTGCAAACACTCATGGGAGCACTGAAGCTTTCTTT.